The rows below give T cell receptor beta chains drawn from one sample of a study of cytomegalovirus exposure and HLA in healthy donors. TCRdb's table, derived via immunoSEQ multiplex PCR, lists solely in-frame clones and lacks some. The table includes 200,000 to 250,000 clones, around 86% detected once. Sequenced material: PBMCs. Source of these receptors: a woman under 30 in good health and CMV-seropositive. Both conserved end residues are part of each CDR3. D genes are given only for firm matches. The listing skips clone size in some rows; elsewhere it reads once, few, many or a size class.

D,V,J,size,DNA,CDR3
TRBD2,TRBV6-5,TRBJ2-7,NA,TGTGCCAGCACCGTCTTTGCGGGAGGCCCTTATGAGCAGTACTTC,CASTVFAGGPYEQYF
TRBD1,TRBV10-3,TRBJ1-3,NA,TGTGCCATCCGGGCTGGACAGGGAGGAAACACCATATATTTT,CAIRAGQGGNTIYF
NA,TRBV7-2,TRBJ2-7,NA,TGTGCCAGCAGCTTAGCGATGGGGCTCGCCTACGAGCAGTACTTC,CASSLAMGLAYEQYF
NA,TRBV6-1,TRBJ1-2,NA,TGTGCCAGCAGTGAGGCAGGGGCCAGCGGCTACACCTTC,CASSEAGASGYTF
NA,TRBV30,TRBJ1-2,NA,TGTGCCTGGAGTCGGCTTACAGGGTACGGCTACACCTTC,CAWSRLTGYGYTF
TRBD1,TRBV23-1,TRBJ1-1,NA,TGCGCCAGCAGGGGACAGAGCCCTGAAGCTTTCTTT,CASRGQSPEAFF
TRBD1,TRBV29-1,TRBJ1-2,NA,TGCAGCGTCCATCTCACGGGGACAGGGAAGGGCTACACCTTC,CSVHLTGTGKGYTF
NA,TRBV29-1,TRBJ2-3,NA,TGCAGCGTTGACCGACAGACCACAGATACGCAGTATTTT,CSVDRQTTDTQYF
NA,TRBV6-5,TRBJ1-2,NA,TGTGCCAGCAGGAGGGGACAAACTAACTATGGCTACACCTTC,CASRRGQTNYGYTF
NA,TRBV30,TRBJ1-2,NA,TGTGCCTGGAGTGCAGATGGCTACACCTTC,CAWSADGYTF
NA,TRBV6-1,TRBJ1-4,NA,TGTGCCAGCAGTGACGATGTTTACAGGGTCGGGGCTAATGAAAAACTGTTTTTT,CASSDDVYRVGANEKLFF
TRBD2,TRBV6-6,TRBJ2-1,NA,TGTGCCAGCATACAGGGGACTAGCGGGAGCTATGAGCAGTTCTTC,CASIQGTSGSYEQFF
TRBD1,TRBV9,TRBJ1-4,NA,TGTGCCAGCAGCTTCCGGGACAGGGGGGGTGAAAAACTGTTTTTT,CASSFRDRGGEKLFF
TRBD2,TRBV9,TRBJ2-1,NA,TGTGCCAGCAGCGTAGCTACCTCACTAGCGGGAGCCAAAGGGGACAATGAGCAGTTCTTC,CASSVATSLAGAKGDNEQFF
TRBD1,TRBV6-5,TRBJ1-1,NA,TGTGCCAGCAGGCTATCAGGGGGCACTGAAGCTTTCTTT,CASRLSGGTEAFF
TRBD2,TRBV2,TRBJ2-1,NA,TGTGCCAGCAGTGTTCGGGCGGGAGATGGAAATGAGCAGTTCTTC,CASSVRAGDGNEQFF
TRBD1,TRBV4-2,TRBJ1-5,NA,TGTGCCAGCAGCCAAGATCCAGGGGGCCGTCAGCCCCAGCATTTT,CASSQDPGGRQPQHF
TRBD1,TRBV2,TRBJ2-1,NA,TGTGCCAGCAGTGAAGGGACAGGGGTGAGGGGTGAGCAGTTCTTC,CASSEGTGVRGEQFF
NA,TRBV5-1,TRBJ1-1,NA,TGCGCCAGCAGCTTGGCGGCAGGGGTAAACACTGAAGCTTTCTTT,CASSLAAGVNTEAFF
TRBD1,TRBV7-6,TRBJ1-5,NA,TGTGCCAGTTCGACAGGGAATAGCAATCAGCCCCAGCATTTT,CASSTGNSNQPQHF
TRBD1,TRBV5-1,TRBJ1-2,NA,TGCGCCAGCAGGAGATCAGACAGGGGGAGGTATGGCTACACCTTC,CASRRSDRGRYGYTF
TRBD1,TRBV9,TRBJ2-7,NA,TGTGCCAGCAGCCCCTCCGGGACAGGGGTGAACGAGCAGTACTTC,CASSPSGTGVNEQYF
TRBD1,TRBV5-4,TRBJ2-7,once,TGTGCCAGCAGCTACCCGGGACAGGGGTTATACGAGCAGTACTTC,CASSYPGQGLYEQYF
NA,TRBV6-6,TRBJ2-7,NA,TGTGCCAGCAGTTCCTCCGGGAGCTACGAGCAGTACTTC,CASSSSGSYEQYF
TRBD2,TRBV25-1,TRBJ2-3,once,TGTGCCAGCAGGGTAGCGGGAGGTTCGACAGATACGCAGTATTTT,CASRVAGGSTDTQYF
TRBD1,TRBV27,TRBJ2-5,NA,TGTGCCAGCAGTTTAGGGACAGGGAATTCGGAGACCCAGTACTTC,CASSLGTGNSETQYF
NA,TRBV1,TRBJ2-2,NA,TGCACCAGCAGCCAAGAGACAGGGTCCCGACCCGGGGAGCTGTTTTTT,CTSSQETGSRPGELFF
NA,TRBV10-3,TRBJ1-2,NA,TGTGCCATCAGTGAGTCACTTATTCTAGCTAACTATGGCTACACCTTC,CAISESLILANYGYTF
NA,TRBV21-1,TRBJ1-2,once,TGTGCCAGAGGGACAGGGCCGAACTATGGCTACACCTTC,CARGTGPNYGYTF
TRBD1,TRBV27,TRBJ2-7,NA,TGTGCCAGCAGTATGGGGACAGGCGCCTACGAGCAGTACTTC,CASSMGTGAYEQYF
NA,TRBV18,TRBJ1-1,NA,TGTGCCAGCTCTCCGAATTTTGGGACTACCACTGAAGCTTTCTTT,CASSPNFGTTTEAFF
TRBD1,TRBV7-3,TRBJ1-2,NA,TGTGCCAGCAGCTCCAACTCGGACAGGCGATCTTCTAACTATGGCTACACCTTC,CASSSNSDRRSSNYGYTF
NA,TRBV19,TRBJ1-1,NA,TGTGCCAGTAGTCTCACGCAGGGGAACACTGAAGCTTTCTTT,CASSLTQGNTEAFF
NA,TRBV9,TRBJ1-2,NA,TGTGCCAGCAGCGTAGGATATTTTAAGGGGTATGGCTACACCTTC,CASSVGYFKGYGYTF
NA,TRBV18,TRBJ2-3,NA,TGTGCCAGCTCACCAGAGACAGATACGCAGTATTTT,CASSPETDTQYF
NA,TRBV2,TRBJ1-2,few,TGTGCCAGCAGGGTTGGTGGCCCTGCTAACTATGGCTACACCTTC,CASRVGGPANYGYTF
NA,TRBV7-6,TRBJ2-1,NA,TGTGCCAGCAGCTTAGCGGCCAGCCTACGACCTTGGAGCTCCTACAATGAGCAGTTCTTC,CASSLAASLRPWSSYNEQFF
NA,TRBV6-1,TRBJ2-5,NA,TGTGCCAGCAGTGAAGGGACGCCAGGGGAGACCCAGTACTTC,CASSEGTPGETQYF
NA,TRBV9,TRBJ2-1,NA,TGTGCCAGCGGGGGAGGCTTTTGGGATGAGCAGTTCTTC,CASGGGFWDEQFF
NA,TRBV28,TRBJ2-6,NA,TGTGCCAGCAGCCTCACAGGCTCTGGGGCCAACGTCCTGACTTTC,CASSLTGSGANVLTF
NA,TRBV27,TRBJ1-1,NA,TGTGCCAGCAGTTTTGGACACCAGAACACTGAAGCTTTCTTT,CASSFGHQNTEAFF
NA,TRBV5-6,TRBJ2-4,NA,TGTGCCAGCAGCAAGGGGGGGGGTTGGGCCAAAAACATTCAGTACTTC,CASSKGGGWAKNIQYF
TRBD1,TRBV6-5,TRBJ2-7,NA,TGTGCCAGCAGTTACTCGAACCAGGGGGACGGCGAGCAGTACTTC,CASSYSNQGDGEQYF
TRBD1,TRBV27,TRBJ1-2,NA,TGTGCCAGCAGTTTCTTAGGCGGACAGGGGGGTGGCTACACCTTC,CASSFLGGQGGGYTF
TRBD1,TRBV2,TRBJ1-1,NA,TGTGCCAGCCGGGTGGACAGGGCGATGAACACTGAAGCTTTCTTT,CASRVDRAMNTEAFF